A single sample gave rise to the 2 T cell receptor beta chains below, sequenced in a study of control samples from healthy donors and cancer patients. Produced via immunoSEQ multiplex PCR; TCRdb's table is partial and in-frame only. The data contain 200,000 to 250,000 clones, about 95% of them singletons. Sequences were obtained from blood. The receptors here all came from a man between 45 and 60 years old in good health.

The CDR3 is CASSLGGGAEREQYF. CDR3 in DNA: TGCGCCAGCAGCCTGGGCGGTGGGGCAGAGCGGGAGCAGTACTTC. The chain uses TRBV5-1 and TRBJ2-7, with D perhaps given as TRBD1 or TRBD2 (5 bases each). Germline assignment: CDR1 SGHRS and CDR2 YFSETQ. With 4 bases removed from V and 7 bases from J, the gap between germline ends came to 21 bases. This CDR3 is 15 amino acids long.

As DNA, the CDR3 is TGTGCCACCAGCAGAGATCTAGGCCACCAGGAAAAACTGTTTTTT. Protein product: CATSRDLGHQEKLFF. This chain links TRBV15 with TRBJ1-4; D call uncertain. CDR1 is LNHNV and CDR2 is YYDKDF in the germline V gene (reference sequence). V was pared by 0 bases and J by 8 bases, with 13 bases between. The CDR3 sequence is 15 residues long.